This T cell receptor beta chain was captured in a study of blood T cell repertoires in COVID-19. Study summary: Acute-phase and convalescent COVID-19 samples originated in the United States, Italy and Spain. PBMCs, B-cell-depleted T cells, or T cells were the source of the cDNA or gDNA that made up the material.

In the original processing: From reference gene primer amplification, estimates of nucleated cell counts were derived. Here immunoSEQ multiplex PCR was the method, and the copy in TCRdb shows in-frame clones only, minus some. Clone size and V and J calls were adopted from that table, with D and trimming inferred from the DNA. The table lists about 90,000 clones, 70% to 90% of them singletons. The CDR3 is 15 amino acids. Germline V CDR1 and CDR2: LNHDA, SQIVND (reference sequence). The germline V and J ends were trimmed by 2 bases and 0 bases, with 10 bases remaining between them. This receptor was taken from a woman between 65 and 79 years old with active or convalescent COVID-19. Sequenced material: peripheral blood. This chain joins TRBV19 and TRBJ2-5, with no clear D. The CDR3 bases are TGTGCCAGTAGTATAAGGAGCAAGTACCAAGAGACCCAGTACTTC. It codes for CASSIRSKYQETQYF.